What follows is one TCR beta chain and its context. The PCR had 60 Vbeta and 13 Jbeta primers. Sequencing was performed with immunoSEQ multiplex PCR; in TCRdb, only in-frame clones are kept and a portion is missing. The sample carries some 150,000 clones, approximately 79% recorded once. The data were taken from a study of cytomegalovirus exposure and HLA in healthy donors. This CDR3 region has 10 residues. Between the trimmed V and J ends, which lost 8 bases and 2 bases, there was a span of 3 bases. Looked up from germline, CDR1 is MNHNS and CDR2 is SASEGT. The receptor was derived from a man aged 45-65 years in good health and CMV-seropositive. Sequenced input: PBMCs. This rearrangement joins TRBV6-1 to TRBJ1-1; D ambiguous. CDR3 loop: CASLNTEAFF. The DNA of the CDR3 is TGTGCCAGCTTAAACACTGAAGCTTTCTTT.